The 14 T cell receptor beta chains presented below share a single source sample, sequenced in a study of T cells in Graves' hyperthyroidism and ophthalmopathy. RNA transcripts were the template for amplifying TCR beta CDR3 regions. TCR CDR3 underwent first-round RT-PCR with the HTBI primer set. One entry per CDR3 protein, called by TCRdb with MiXCR from the multiplex PCR reads. The data contain 300,000 to 450,000 distinct CDR3 sequences, 13% to 15% of them singletons. The material sequenced was blood. These receptors all stem from a woman aged 25 to 39 with Graves' ophthalmopathy.

This clonotype came up many times. The CDR3 region is CASSLASGGFQTQYF. For the CDR3, the DNA is TGTGCCAGCAGCTTAGCTAGCGGGGGTTTTCAGACCCAGTACTTC. The chain joins TRBV11-2 to TRBJ2-5, with 10 bases matching TRBD2. This CDR3 region has 15 residues. Germline CDR1 is SGHAT and CDR2 is FQNNGV. J was trimmed by 6 bases and V by 1 base; bases with no gene match: 5.

This clonotype was observed a handful of times. A much larger clonotype is one base distant, so this may be a read error. V and J are TRBV20-1 and TRBJ2-1; 8 positions agree with TRBD2. CDR1 and CDR2 (germline): DFQATT, SNEGSKA (reference sequence). The CDR3 extends over 15 amino acids. The CDR3 DNA reads TGCAGTACTAGAGATATAACTAGCGGTGGTAATGAGCAGTTCTTC. Protein sequence: CSTRDITSGGNEQFF.

This clonotype was seen at least ten times. This chain connects TRBV20-1 to TRBJ2-4, with D possibly TRBD1 on 5 matching bases. Trimming shortened V by 1 base and J by 0 bases, and 10 bases separated the two germline ends. This CDR3 comprises 15 residues. CDR1 is DFQATT and CDR2 is SNEGSKA in the germline V gene (reference sequence). The CDR3 coding sequence is TGCAGTGCTAGAGGGACAATCATAGCCAAAAACATTCAGTACTTC. Translating gives CSARGTIIAKNIQYF.

This clonotype has at least ten counts. This sequence joins TRBV5-1 and TRBJ1-1; 7 bases are a match to TRBD1. Trimming at V came to 0 bases and at J to 0 bases, leaving 5 bases not matched to a gene. The CDR3 is 16 amino acids. Per germline, CDR1 SGHRS and CDR2 YFSETQ. The CDR3 DNA follows: TGCGCCAGCAGCTTGGGACCGGGACAGATGAACACTGAAGCTTTCTTT. Protein product: CASSLGPGQMNTEAFF.

The table lists this clonotype with a few counts. V gene TRBV15 combines with J gene TRBJ1-2; perhaps TRBD1 as D (6 bases). The CDR3 is 15 residues long. V lost 5 bases and J 3 bases, leaving 16 bases between the germline ends. Per the germline V gene, CDR1 is LNHNV and CDR2 is YYDKDF (reference sequence). This CDR3 reads CATSVGRGLDYGYTF. The CDR3 bases are TGTGCCACCAGCGTTGGACGGGGGCTTGACTATGGCTACACCTTC.

This clonotype was seen only once. This chain connects TRBV7-2 to TRBJ2-7, with 7 bases identical to TRBD1. Unmatched junction bases numbered 8, after V lost 2 bases and J lost 4 bases. The CDR3 is 15 amino acids. The germline CDR1 and CDR2 sequences are SGHTA and FQGNSA. The CDR3 loop is CASSLLTGVRYEQYF. CDR3 in DNA: TGTGCCAGCAGCTTACTAACAGGGGTTAGGTACGAGCAGTACTTC.

This clonotype has at least ten counts. This chain joins TRBV7-9 and TRBJ2-2; 9 nucleotides agree with TRBD2. Germline trimming cut 5 bases from V and 7 bases from J; bases unmatched to any gene: 5. CDR3 size: 14 residues. Germline CDR1 and CDR2: SEHNR and FQNEAQ (reference sequence). Here the CDR3 reads CASSLGLASGELFF. CDR3 DNA: TGTGCCAGCAGCCTGGGACTAGCCAGCGGGGAGCTGTTTTTT.

The CDR3 coding sequence is TGTGCCAGCCTTTTATCTTGGACAGGAATAGTCGGGTACTCTGGGGCCAACGTCCTGACTTTC. Amino acid sequence: CASLLSWTGIVGYSGANVLTF. The gene calls are TRBV2 and TRBJ2-6; 7 bases map to TRBD1. Germline CDR1 reads SNHLY; CDR2 reads FYNNEI. The J segment lost 0 bases and the V segment lost 8 bases, leaving 22 bases of the junction unmatched. This CDR3 has 21 residues.

This clonotype showed up many times. This CDR3 reads CASSEGGTSRETQYF. CDR3 coding DNA: TGTGCCAGCAGTGAAGGCGGGACTAGTAGAGAGACCCAGTACTTC. The chain uses TRBV2 and TRBJ2-5; 8 positions agree with TRBD2. The CDR3 is made up of 15 amino acids. The germline V gene encodes CDR1 SNHLY and CDR2 FYNNEI. Trimming cost V 1 base and J 4 bases; bases outside gene matches: 5. Supplemented by reference TRBV2 and TRBJ2-5, the full variable domain reads EPEVTQTPSHQVTQMGQEVILRCVPISNHLYFYWYRQILGQKVEFLVSFYNNEISEKSEIFDDQFSVERPDGSNFTLKIRSTKLEDSAMYFCASSEGGTSRETQYFGPGTRLLVL.

As regards this clonotype: This may stem from a read error, because a much larger clone lies one nucleotide away. The chain recombines TRBV5-5 with TRBJ1-1, with D hard to call. The CDR3 sequence is 13 residues long. V was trimmed by 4 bases and J by 5 bases, leaving 12 bases between them. Germline lookup yields CDR1 SGHKS and CDR2 YYEKEE (reference sequence). CDR3 DNA sequence: TGTGCCAGCAGCCGTCTGCAACGGACTGAAGCTTTCTTT. Protein: CASSRLQRTEAFF.

A note on this clonotype: This may come from a read error, since a much larger clone is one base off. The chain recombines TRBV4-1 with TRBJ2-3; the D gene is possibly TRBD2 (6 bases). Germline V gene data show CDR1 as MGHRA and CDR2 as YSYEKL. The CDR3 runs to 15 residues. The CDR3 region has the DNA TGCGCCAACAGCCAAGATCGGGGGAACGGAGATACGCAGTATTTT. As protein: CANSQDRGNGDTQYF.

At least ten counts were recorded for this clonotype. V gene TRBV5-1 combines with J gene TRBJ2-1; TRBD1 or TRBD2 may be the D gene (5 bases each). V was cut by 0 bases and J by 8 bases, with 18 bases left in between. The CDR3 has 16 residues. The germline CDR1 and CDR2 sequences are SGHRS and YFSETQ. The CDR3 protein is CASSLAGTNPGDEQFF. For the CDR3, the DNA is TGCGCCAGCAGCTTGGCCGGGACCAACCCTGGTGATGAGCAGTTCTTC. Looking up the rest from reference TRBV5-1 and TRBJ2-1 gives the full variable domain: KAGVTQTPRYLIKTRGQQVTLSCSPISGHRSVSWYQQTPGQGLQFLFEYFSETQRNKGNFPGRFSGRQFSNSRSEMNVSTLELGDSALYLCASSLAGTNPGDEQFFGPGTRLTVL.

This clonotype has at least ten counts. The DNA of the CDR3 is TGTGCCAGCAGTTACCTCGAAGGGGGTGGAAACACCATATATTTT. Residues: CASSYLEGGGNTIYF. The chain has TRBV6-6 and TRBJ1-3, with a possible D match to TRBD1 (6 bases). CDR1 MNHNY and CDR2 SVGAGI come from the germline V gene (reference sequence). This CDR3 has 15 amino acids. Trimming stripped 2 bases from V and 3 bases from J, with 11 bases between.

This clonotype came up many times. V usage is TRBV20-1 and J usage is TRBJ2-3; 7 positions match TRBD2. The germline V gene has CDR1 DFQATT and CDR2 SNEGSKA (reference sequence). This CDR3 has 16 residues. V lost 6 bases and J lost 4; bases outside the gene matches: 16. CDR3 region: CSAILAGRVIPDTQYF. Written as DNA, the CDR3 is TGCAGTGCGATATTGGCAGGGAGGGTAATTCCAGATACGCAGTATTTT.